A single sample gave rise to the 26 T cell receptor beta chains below, sequenced in a study of control samples from healthy donors and cancer patients. The protocol was immunoSEQ multiplex PCR, while the TCRdb copy is restricted to in-frame clones and leaves out a portion. The sample contains approximately 170,000 clones, 91% of which appear only once. Material: blood. These receptors were taken from a woman aged 25 to 39 in good health.

The rearrangement links TRBV9 to TRBJ2-3, with 13 bases aligning to TRBD2. Germline CDR1 reads SGDLS; CDR2 reads YYNGEE. This CDR3 is 17 amino acids long. Unmatched junction bases numbered 10, after V lost 4 bases and J lost 5 bases. The CDR3 reads CASSPRLAGGGGDTQYF. In DNA, the CDR3 is TGTGCCAGCAGCCCCAGACTAGCGGGGGGCGGGGGAGATACGCAGTATTTT.

The rearrangement uses TRBV7-9 and TRBJ2-7; 12 bases are a match to TRBD2. CDR1 SEHNR and CDR2 FQNEAQ come from the germline V gene (reference sequence). This CDR3 is 16 amino acids long. V lost 5 bases and J lost 4; bases outside the gene matches: 9. CDR3 in DNA: TGTGCCAGCAGCACCCGAACCGGGACTAGCGGGTACGAGCAGTACTTC. It translates to CASSTRTGTSGYEQYF.

The chain employs TRBV7-6 and TRBJ1-1; D might be TRBD1 (6 bases). From germline, CDR1 is SGHVS and CDR2 FNYEAQ. Trimming removed 5 bases at V and 5 bases at J, with 15 bases between. The CDR3 spans 14 residues. CDR3 nucleotide sequence: TGTGCCAGCAGCACCAGGGGCATTATTACTGAAGCTTTCTTT. This encodes CASSTRGIITEAFF.

The CDR3 nucleotides read TGTGCCTGGAGTGTATTGCCCGGAGATACGCAGTATTTT. Amino acids: CAWSVLPGDTQYF. V is TRBV30 and J is TRBJ2-3; D unclear. In germline, CDR1 is GTSNPN, CDR2 SVGIG (reference sequence). The CDR3 runs 13 residues. With 0 bases removed from V and 5 bases from J, the gap between germline ends came to 9 bases. The whole variable domain, filled in from reference TRBV30 and TRBJ2-3, reads SQTIHQWPATLVQPVGSPLSLECTVEGTSNPNLYWYRQAAGRGLQLLFYSVGIGQISSEVPQNLSASRPQDRQFILSSKKLLLSDSGFYLCAWSVLPGDTQYFGPGTRLTVL.

The CDR3: CAWSGGYSNQPQHF. The CDR3 bases are TGTGCCTGGAGTGGGGGCTATAGCAATCAGCCCCAGCATTTT. V usage is TRBV30 and J usage is TRBJ1-5, with a possible D match to TRBD1 (5 bases). The V gene lost 1 base and the J gene lost 0 bases, with 7 bases spanning the gap. Germline CDR1 is GTSNPN and CDR2 is SVGIG (reference sequence). CDR3 length equals 14 residues.

Points on this clone: Other DNA variants within this sample encode the same CDR3. The rearrangement links TRBV19 to TRBJ2-5; D assignment may be TRBD1 or TRBD2 (5 bases each). Germline assignment: CDR1 LNHDA and CDR2 SQIVND (reference sequence). V dropped 4 bases and J dropped 2 bases, with 5 bases sitting between them. CDR3 size: 12 residues. CDR3 in amino acids: CASSRGQETQYF. CDR3 nucleotide sequence: TGTGCCAGTAGTAGGGGGCAAGAGACCCAGTACTTC.

The V call is TRBV10-3, the J call TRBJ1-4, with D unclear. CDR3 length: 12 residues. The V end was cut by 3 bases, the J end by 7 bases, with 6 bases between. The germline V gene encodes CDR1 ENHRY and CDR2 SYGVKD. Here the CDR3 reads CAISDPGEKLFF. DNA of the CDR3: TGTGCCATCAGTGACCCAGGTGAAAAACTGTTTTTT.

The chain recombines TRBV11-2 with TRBJ2-5; TRBD2 is a possible D gene (5 bases). This CDR3 comprises 15 residues. The V gene's germline CDR1 is SGHAT and CDR2 FQNNGV. V lost 0 bases and J lost 1, with 9 bases in between. Written as DNA, the CDR3 is TGTGCCAGCAGCTTAGATGGGAGCGCCCAAGAGACCCAGTACTTC. This translates into CASSLDGSAQETQYF.

This CDR3 is CASSLGMGISYEQYF. Written as DNA, the CDR3 is TGTGCCAGCAGCTTGGGGATGGGGATCTCCTACGAGCAGTACTTC. V and J are TRBV5-5 and TRBJ2-7; D not resolved. The CDR3 is 15 amino acids. Germline V gene lookup returns CDR1 SGHKS and CDR2 YYEKEE (reference sequence). V shed 0 bases and J shed 0 bases, with 10 bases lying between them.

The gene calls are TRBV4-3 and TRBJ2-5; possibly TRBD2 for D (6 bases). Trimming pared 2 bases from V and 1 base from J, leaving 11 bases between. CDR1 is LGHNA and CDR2 is YSLEER in the germline V gene. The CDR3 extends over 15 amino acids. The CDR3 loop reads CASSQLLAPQETQYF. The CDR3 nucleotides are TGCGCCAGCAGCCAACTACTAGCTCCCCAAGAGACCCAGTACTTC.

V gene TRBV4-1 combines with J gene TRBJ1-5; unclear D gene. Germline V lookup: CDR1 MGHRA, CDR2 YSYEKL. CDR3 length: 14 residues. V was shortened by 1 base and J by 1 base, with 5 bases between the two germline ends. The CDR3 spells CASSQVLSNQPQHF. The CDR3 DNA reads as TGCGCCAGCAGCCAAGTACTGAGCAATCAGCCCCAGCATTTT.

This chain links TRBV19 with TRBJ1-6; TRBD1 is a possible D gene (6 bases). V gave up 6 bases and J gave up 0 bases, with 9 bases separating them. The CDR3 covers 15 residues. From germline, CDR1 is LNHDA and CDR2 SQIVND (reference sequence). The CDR3 nucleotides read TGTGCCAGTAGAGGGGGGAACTCCTATAATTCACCCCTCCACTTT. It translates to CASRGGNSYNSPLHF. Based on the CDR3 plus reference TRBV19 and TRBJ1-6, the full variable domain is DGGITQSPKYLFRKEGQNVTLSCEQNLNHDAMYWYRQDPGQGLRLIYYSQIVNDFQKGDIAEGYSVSREKKESFPLTVTSAQKNPTAFYLCASRGGNSYNSPLHFGNGTRLTVT.

This chain links TRBV28 with TRBJ2-5; 7 bases line up with TRBD1. Unmatched junction bases numbered 6, after V lost 5 bases and J lost 0 bases. The CDR3 has 15 amino acids. Looked up from germline, CDR1 is MDHEN and CDR2 is SYDVKM. The CDR3 sequence is CASSPQDRDQETQYF. For the CDR3, the DNA is TGTGCCAGCAGTCCCCAAGACAGGGACCAAGAGACCCAGTACTTC.

The chain uses TRBV27 and TRBJ1-1; D gene uncertain. The CDR3 spans 15 residues. With 6 bases removed from V and 1 base from J, the gap between germline ends came to 15 bases. From germline, CDR1 is MNHEY and CDR2 SMNVEV (reference sequence). CDR3 bases: TGTGCCAGCAGCTTCTTTGGACGGAGGAACACTGAAGCTTTCTTT. Amino acids: CASSFFGRRNTEAFF.

This clone was picked up one time. The genes are TRBV6-1 and TRBJ2-5; a possible D gene is TRBD2 (6 bases). V was cut by 3 bases and J by 1 base, with 9 bases left in between. The CDR3 totals 14 residues. Germline V lookup: CDR1 MNHNS, CDR2 SASEGT. The CDR3 spells CASSDGGPQETQYF. The CDR3 DNA reads TGTGCCAGCAGTGACGGGGGACCCCAAGAGACCCAGTACTTC.

V gene TRBV24-1 combines with J gene TRBJ1-2; D remains unclear. Deletions cut 6 bases from V and 0 bases from J, with 7 bases between. The CDR3 is made up of 13 amino acids. Germline CDR1 reads KGHDR; CDR2 reads SFDVKD. CDR3 DNA: TGTGCCACCAGTTTGAGCGCTAACTATGGCTACACCTTC. It yields the protein CATSLSANYGYTF.

The gene calls are TRBV12-3 or TRBV12-4 and TRBJ1-6; D is undetermined. The CDR3 is 12 amino acids. Deletions cut 1 base from V and 7 bases from J, with 2 bases between. CDR3 region: CASSLGNSPLHF. The CDR3 DNA sequence: TGTGCCAGCAGTTTAGGGAATTCACCCCTCCACTTT.

The chain recombines TRBV24-1 with TRBJ1-5, with 8 positions matching TRBD1. Trimming removed 0 bases from V and 0 bases from J; junction bases left unmatched: 3. Germline CDR1 is KGHDR and CDR2 is SFDVKD. This CDR3 spans 17 amino acids. The CDR3 loop reads CATSDLSRGPSNQPQHF. DNA for the CDR3: TGTGCCACCAGTGATTTGAGCAGGGGGCCTAGCAATCAGCCCCAGCATTTT.

CDR3 sequence: CASSMWYGYTF. For the CDR3, the DNA is TGTGCCAGTAGTATGTGGTATGGCTACACCTTC. V is TRBV19 and J is TRBJ1-2; D gene uncertain. The germline CDR1 and CDR2 sequences are LNHDA and SQIVND (reference sequence). The CDR3 covers 11 residues. Trimming pared 3 bases from V and 5 bases from J, leaving 4 bases between.

The V and J genes are TRBV4-2 and TRBJ2-5, with 10 bases lining up with TRBD2. V lost 0 bases and J lost 4; bases outside the gene matches: 5. The CDR3 spans 16 residues. Germline assignment: CDR1 LGHNA and CDR2 YNFKEQ. DNA for the CDR3: TGTGCCAGCAGCCAAGATCCAGCGGGAGGGGGAGAGACCCAGTACTTC. Its protein is CASSQDPAGGGETQYF.

Of note for this clone: The identical CDR3 is also encoded by other nucleotide sequences in the sample. The CDR3 reads CASSFRNQPQHF. The CDR3 region has the DNA TGTGCCAGCAGCTTCAGGAATCAGCCCCAGCATTTT. The gene calls are TRBV5-6 and TRBJ1-5, with D uncertain. Deletions cut 2 bases from V and 4 bases from J, with 4 bases between. Per the germline V gene, CDR1 is SGHDT and CDR2 is YYEEEE. The CDR3 length is 12 residues.

The gene calls are TRBV28 and TRBJ2-1, with 14 nucleotides matching TRBD2. This CDR3 is 17 amino acids long. The V gene's germline CDR1 is MDHEN and CDR2 SYDVKM. The V and J ends lost 4 bases and 6 bases, in that order; junction bases with no gene match: 8. CDR3 bases: TGTGCCAGCAGTTCCACCAGACTAGCGGGAGGGGGCAATGAGCAGTTCTTC. Its translation: CASSSTRLAGGGNEQFF.

Points on this clone: Its ends do not fully match the called genes, so a read error is possible. CDR3 nucleotide sequence: TGTGCCGGCAGCTACGACAGGGCTGGCTACACCTTC. Amino acid sequence: CAGSYDRAGYTF. This rearrangement joins TRBV11-1 to TRBJ1-2; 7 nucleotides align to TRBD1. Germline V CDR1 and CDR2: SGHAT, FQDESV (reference sequence). The CDR3 contains 12 residues.

J is TRBJ2-7 and V is TRBV29-1, with 10 bases matching TRBD1. Germline values: CDR1 SQVTM, CDR2 ANQGSEA. The junction had 2 bases not matched to a gene; V was cut back by 1 base and J by 2 bases. The CDR3 length is 14 residues. CDR3 bases: TGCAGCGTTGAAGGGGGACAGGGGACCTACGAGCAGTACTTC. Translation: CSVEGGQGTYEQYF.

The rearrangement uses TRBV29-1 and TRBJ1-2, with 10 bases that match TRBD1. The CDR3 has 13 amino acids. In germline, CDR1 is SQVTM, CDR2 ANQGSEA. Unmatched junction bases numbered 2, after V lost 4 bases and J lost 3 bases. The CDR3 spells CSVGTGGDYGYTF. CDR3 nucleotides: TGCAGCGTTGGGACAGGGGGGGACTATGGCTACACCTTC.

This chain connects TRBV13 to TRBJ2-7, with TRBD2 matching 7 bases. The germline CDR1 and CDR2 sequences are PRHDT and FYEKMQ (reference sequence). The J segment lost 1 base and the V segment lost 8 bases, leaving 5 bases of the junction unmatched. CDR3 size: 13 residues. For the CDR3, the DNA is TGTGCCAGCTCCGGGGGAGGGTCCTACGAGCAGTACTTC. Protein product: CASSGGGSYEQYF. The entire variable domain, with the rest obtained from reference TRBV13 and TRBJ2-7, is as follows: AAGVIQSPRHLIKEKRETATLKCYPIPRHDTVYWYQQGPGQDPQFLISFYEKMQSDKGSIPDRFSAQQFSDYHSELNMSSLELGDSALYFCASSGGGSYEQYFGPGTRLTVT.